This T cell receptor (beta chain) was sequenced for a study of identical twins. Findings and caveats of the study: Abundant cord blood beta clonotypes carried fewer insertions; memory repertoires showed none. The authors noted that invariant MAIT and iNKT cells could partly confound zero-insertion analyses.

Template switching added a universal primer site, and cDNA bore unique molecular identifiers. TCRdb fed the 5' RACE reads into MiXCR, producing one record per CDR3 protein. The table records 250,000 to 300,000 distinct CDR3 sequences, about 8.5% of them present only once. This clonotype was seen a handful of times. Its antigen remains unidentified. This CDR3 region has 14 residues. Trimming left V 3 bases short and J 3 bases short, with 10 bases between. CDR1 is SGHTA, CDR2 FQGNSA, per germline. The data were also submitted as part of a second study, on yellow fever vaccine responses in identical twins.

This sequence originates from a woman younger than 35 in good health. The specimen sequenced was CD8+ T cells sorted from blood. The V and J genes are TRBV7-2 and TRBJ2-3; maybe TRBD1 (5 bases). The DNA for the CDR3 is TGTGCCAGCAGCTTGTTGGGGCAGACAGATACGCAGTATTTT. Its protein product is CASSLLGQTDTQYF.